This TCR beta chain was identified during a study of T-cell reconstitution after alpha-beta-depleted transplantation in children. Unique molecular identifiers were incorporated during preparation of the TCRbeta library. MiXCR was run by TCRdb on the PCR reads, yielding one entry per CDR3 protein. This table holds some 390,000 distinct CDR3 sequences, around 21% found once. The germline V and J ends were trimmed by 3 bases and 4 bases, with 14 bases remaining between them. Germline values: CDR1 WSHSY, CDR2 SAAADI. This CDR3 contains 15 residues. Sequencing was performed on PBMCs from the stem cell graft donor, taken from the stem cell graft. The chain uses TRBV10-2 and TRBJ2-3; a possible D gene is TRBD2 (7 bases). This clonotype originated in a human donor who donated a stem cell graft to a child with acute myeloid leukemia. CDR3 protein: CASSDWQGGADTQYF. The DNA for the CDR3 is TGCGCCAGCAGTGATTGGCAAGGGGGGGCAGATACGCAGTATTTT.